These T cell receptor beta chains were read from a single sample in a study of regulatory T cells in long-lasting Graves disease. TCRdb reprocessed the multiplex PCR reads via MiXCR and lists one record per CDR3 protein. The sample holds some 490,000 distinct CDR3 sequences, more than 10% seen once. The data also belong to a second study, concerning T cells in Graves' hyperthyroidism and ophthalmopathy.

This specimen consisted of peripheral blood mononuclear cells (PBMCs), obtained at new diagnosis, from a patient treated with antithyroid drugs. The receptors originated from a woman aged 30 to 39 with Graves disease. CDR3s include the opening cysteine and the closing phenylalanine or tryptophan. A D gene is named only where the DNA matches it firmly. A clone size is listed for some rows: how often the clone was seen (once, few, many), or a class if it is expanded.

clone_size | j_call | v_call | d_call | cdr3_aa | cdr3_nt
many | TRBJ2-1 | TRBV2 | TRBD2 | CASSGGGRSSYNEQFF | TGTGCCAGCAGTGGGGGCGGGAGGAGCTCCTACAATGAGCAGTTCTTC
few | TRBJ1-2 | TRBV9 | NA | CASSVAGAPGGYTF | TGTGCCAGCAGCGTAGCTGGGGCCCCGGGAGGCTACACCTTC
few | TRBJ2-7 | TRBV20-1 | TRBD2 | CSASRRGGYEQYF | TGCAGTGCTAGTCGCCGCGGGGGCTACGAGCAGTACTTC
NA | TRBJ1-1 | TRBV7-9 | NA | CASSPPRSAQSNTEAFF | TGTGCCAGCAGCCCACCTCGGAGCGCTCAAAGCAACACTGAAGCTTTCTTT
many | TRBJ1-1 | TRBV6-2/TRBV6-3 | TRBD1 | CASSFDRGNTEAFF | TGTGCCAGCAGTTTCGACAGGGGGAACACTGAAGCTTTCTTT
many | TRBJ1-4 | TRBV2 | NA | CASSTQGVPNEKLFF | TGTGCCAGCAGTACACAGGGAGTGCCTAATGAAAAACTGTTTTTT
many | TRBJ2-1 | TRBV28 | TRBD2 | CASSSDSGRARNEQFF | TGTGCCAGCAGTTCGGATAGCGGGAGGGCCAGGAATGAGCAGTTCTTC
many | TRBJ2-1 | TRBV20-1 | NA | CSATRSYNEQFF | TGCAGTGCTACCAGAAGTTACAATGAGCAGTTCTTC
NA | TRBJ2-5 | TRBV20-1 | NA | CSASGGAYQETQYF | TGCAGTGCTAGTGGAGGCGCTTACCAAGAGACCCAGTACTTC
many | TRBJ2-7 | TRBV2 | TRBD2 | CASSVGLAGNEQYF | TGTGCCAGCAGTGTCGGACTAGCGGGGAATGAGCAGTACTTC
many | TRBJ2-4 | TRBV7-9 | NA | CASSLFRGFENIQYF | TGTGCCAGCAGCTTATTCCGAGGGTTCGAAAACATTCAGTACTTC
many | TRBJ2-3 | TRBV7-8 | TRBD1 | CASSPRGSTQYF | TGTGCCAGCAGCCCCAGGGGGTCGACGCAGTATTTT
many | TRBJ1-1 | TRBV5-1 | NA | CASSTTGTRNTEAFF | TGCGCCAGCAGCACCACAGGGACAAGGAACACTGAAGCTTTCTTT
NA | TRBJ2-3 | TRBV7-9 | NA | CASRFPPGTYTDTQYF | TGTGCCAGCAGATTCCCCCCAGGGACTTACACAGATACGCAGTATTTT
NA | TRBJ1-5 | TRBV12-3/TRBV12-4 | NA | CASSQNNQPQHF | TGTGCCAGCAGTCAAAACAATCAGCCCCAGCATTTT
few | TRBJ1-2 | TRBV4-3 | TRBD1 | CASSHLGQPYGYTF | TGCGCCAGCAGCCACCTGGGACAGCCCTATGGCTACACCTTC
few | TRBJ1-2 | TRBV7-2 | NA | CASSLEHWVEGYTF | TGTGCCAGCAGCTTAGAACATTGGGTAGAAGGCTACACCTTC
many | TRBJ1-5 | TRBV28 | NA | CASSPWRAGSNQPQHF | TGTGCCAGCAGCCCCTGGCGGGCCGGTAGCAATCAGCCCCAGCATTTT
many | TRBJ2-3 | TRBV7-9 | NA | CASRHAGTLSTDTQYF | TGTGCCAGCAGGCACGCAGGGACGTTAAGCACAGATACGCAGTATTTT